Presented here are 30 T cell receptor beta chains from one specimen sequenced in a study of T cells in Graves' hyperthyroidism and ophthalmopathy. Amplification of TCR beta CDR3 regions used RNA as the template. HTBI primers were employed in a first-round RT-PCR of the TCR CDR3. TCRdb reprocessed the multiplex PCR reads with MiXCR, giving one entry per CDR3 protein. The sample holds a few hundred thousand distinct CDR3 sequences, about 16% seen once. Material for sequencing was blood. Receptors were obtained from a woman aged 35 to 49 with Graves' ophthalmopathy.

This clonotype was counted a few times. This chain connects TRBV2 to TRBJ2-7; the D gene is possibly TRBD2 (5 bases). Trimming left V 2 bases short and J 3 bases short, with 8 bases between. Germline loops: CDR1 SNHLY, CDR2 FYNNEI. The CDR3 totals 13 residues. The CDR3 DNA is TGTGCCAGCAGTGAATCACTAGTCTACGAGCAGTACTTC. As protein: CASSESLVYEQYF.

The chain joins TRBV2 to TRBJ1-1; possible D gene TRBD1, 5 bases. This CDR3 comprises 15 residues. The germline V gene encodes CDR1 SNHLY and CDR2 FYNNEI. Trimming took off 7 bases at V and 9 bases at J, with 24 bases between the two ends. CDR3 nucleotide sequence: TGTGCCAGCACGAGTAATGGGTGGGGAGGGACTAAAGCTTTCTTT. Its translation: CASTSNGWGGTKAFF.

Ten or more counts support this clonotype. This chain connects TRBV5-1 to TRBJ1-1; 9 bases map to TRBD1. The CDR3 consists of 16 residues. CDR1 and CDR2 from the germline V gene are SGHRS and YFSETQ. V gave up 1 base and J gave up 4 bases; unmatched junction bases: 8. CDR3 nucleotides: TGCGCCAGCAGCTTGTTGGGACAGGGTGGGGGCACTGAAGCTTTCTTT. Translated: CASSLLGQGGGTEAFF.

This clonotype was seen a few times. V usage is TRBV4-2 and J usage is TRBJ2-1; 14 bases align to TRBD2. The germline V gene encodes CDR1 LGHNA and CDR2 YNFKEQ. The J segment lost 0 bases and the V segment lost 1 base, leaving 2 bases of the junction unmatched. CDR3 length: 18 amino acids. CDR3 amino acids: CASSQGGTSGSSYNEQFF. CDR3 nucleotide sequence: TGTGCCAGCAGCCAAGGTGGGACTAGCGGGAGCTCCTACAATGAGCAGTTCTTC.

This clonotype was observed a few times. This chain uses TRBV29-1 with TRBJ2-4; 8 bases match TRBD2. CDR3 length: 20 amino acids. The germline CDR1 and CDR2 sequences are SQVTM and ANQGSEA. J lost 0 bases, V lost 0 bases, and 16 bases had no gene match. The CDR3 sequence: CSVEDRGAGGGSGAKNIQYF. In DNA, the CDR3 is TGCAGCGTTGAAGATCGGGGGGCGGGGGGCGGGTCGGGAGCCAAAAACATTCAGTACTTC.

This clonotype has at least ten counts. The chain joins TRBV20-1 to TRBJ2-1; 8 nucleotides line up with TRBD1. The CDR3 loop spans 16 amino acids. V dropped 0 bases and J dropped 6; count of bases not matched to a gene: 10. The germline CDR1 and CDR2 sequences are DFQATT and SNEGSKA (reference sequence). CDR3 bases: TGCAGTGCTAGAGATGAGGGGTTGACAGGGGCCAATGAGCAGTTCTTC. Its translation is CSARDEGLTGANEQFF.

The J gene is TRBJ1-3, the V gene TRBV29-1; D is perhaps TRBD1 (5 bases). Trimming stripped 4 bases from V and 3 bases from J, with 10 bases between. The CDR3 has 13 amino acids. CDR1 and CDR2 from the germline V gene are SQVTM and ANQGSEA. The CDR3 reads CSVVRQGGNTIYF. The CDR3 bases are TGCAGCGTTGTTCGGCAGGGTGGAAACACCATATATTTT.

This clonotype was seen at least ten times. The chain has TRBV5-1 and TRBJ2-1, with unresolved D. The CDR3 loop spans 12 amino acids. Germline V lookup: CDR1 SGHRS, CDR2 YFSETQ. The germline V and J ends were trimmed by 0 bases and 6 bases, with 4 bases remaining between them. DNA for the CDR3: TGCGCCAGCAGCTTGGAGCTCAATGAGCAGTTCTTC. It yields the protein CASSLELNEQFF. Full variable domain (outside the CDR3, taken from reference TRBV5-1 and TRBJ2-1): KAGVTQTPRYLIKTRGQQVTLSCSPISGHRSVSWYQQTPGQGLQFLFEYFSETQRNKGNFPGRFSGRQFSNSRSEMNVSTLELGDSALYLCASSLELNEQFFGPGTRLTVL.

This clonotype occurred once. The chain is built from TRBV4-3 and TRBJ1-4; D call uncertain. Germline loops: CDR1 LGHNA, CDR2 YSLEER. The ends were cut back, 4 bases at V and 8 bases at J, with 17 bases in the middle. The CDR3 covers 15 residues. The CDR3 region is CASSPAAGVGEKLFF. In DNA form, the CDR3 reads TGCGCCAGCAGCCCGGCCGCGGGTGTAGGAGAAAAACTGTTTTTT.

This clonotype was observed many times. V usage is TRBV2 and J usage is TRBJ2-7; 7 bases are a match to TRBD1. This CDR3 is 12 amino acids long. V dropped 6 bases and J dropped 4; count of bases not matched to a gene: 3. Per germline, CDR1 SNHLY and CDR2 FYNNEI. CDR3 sequence: CASRLDRYEQYF. The CDR3 DNA reads as TGTGCCAGCAGGCTGGACAGGTACGAGCAGTACTTC.

This clonotype was recorded at least ten times. The J gene is TRBJ2-2, the V gene TRBV5-6; D is unresolved. Between the trimmed V and J ends, which lost 0 bases and 6 bases, there was a span of 3 bases. CDR3 length: 12 residues. Germline loops: CDR1 SGHDT, CDR2 YYEEEE. Here the CDR3 DNA reads TGTGCCAGCAGCTTGGTTCCCGGGGAGCTGTTTTTT. Protein product: CASSLVPGELFF. The full variable domain, its missing parts supplied by reference TRBV5-6 and TRBJ2-2, is DAGVTQSPTHLIKTRGQQVTLRCSPKSGHDTVSWYQQALGQGPQFIFQYYEEEERQRGNFPDRFSGHQFPNYSSELNVNALLLGDSALYLCASSLVPGELFFGEGSRLTVL.

The chain links TRBV29-1 to TRBJ2-7, with a tentative D call TRBD1 (6 bases). The CDR3 length is 12 residues. Trimming took 4 bases from V and 5 from J, leaving 12 bases between them. Germline V lookup: CDR1 SQVTM, CDR2 ANQGSEA. CDR3 protein: CSVVSGDNEQYF. DNA of the CDR3: TGCAGCGTTGTTTCCGGGGACAACGAGCAGTACTTC.

This clonotype has only a few counts. The J gene is TRBJ2-5, the V gene TRBV14, with D maybe TRBD1 (5 bases). Trimming removed 1 base at V and 5 bases at J, with 20 bases between. CDR3 length: 17 amino acids. Germline CDR1 and CDR2: SGHDN and FVKESK. The CDR3 DNA reads TGTGCCAGCAGCCAAGCCCCGGACACCCGAGTGGGTGAGACCCAGTACTTC. Its protein product is CASSQAPDTRVGETQYF.

This clonotype has ten or more counts. The chain combines TRBV20-1 with TRBJ2-1; unclear D gene. Germline V CDR1 and CDR2: DFQATT, SNEGSKA (reference sequence). The CDR3 is 15 residues long. The germline V and J ends were trimmed by 1 base and 4 bases, with 14 bases remaining between them. The CDR3 sequence: CSARVPGFLYNEQFF. The CDR3 coding sequence is TGCAGTGCTAGAGTTCCGGGCTTCCTATACAATGAGCAGTTCTTC.

The J gene is TRBJ2-3, the V gene TRBV19, with D uncertain. The germline V gene encodes CDR1 LNHDA and CDR2 SQIVND (reference sequence). V was pared by 5 bases and J by 6 bases, with 12 bases between. This CDR3 region has 13 residues. CDR3 protein: CASSPTLRDTQYF. DNA of the CDR3: TGTGCCAGTAGTCCGACTCTCCGGGATACGCAGTATTTT.

The chain links TRBV29-1 to TRBJ2-7; D might be TRBD1 (5 bases). Germline V gives CDR1 SQVTM, CDR2 ANQGSEA. V was trimmed by 6 bases and J by 0 bases, leaving 12 bases between them. The CDR3 totals 13 residues. CDR3 DNA: TGCAGCGTGAAGGGGTCGAGCTCCTACGAGCAGTACTTC. Translating it yields CSVKGSSSYEQYF.

V is TRBV6-1 and J is TRBJ2-7; D call uncertain. The germline V gene has CDR1 MNHNS and CDR2 SASEGT. Trimming took 2 bases from V and 3 from J, leaving 14 bases between them. The CDR3 contains 15 residues. The CDR3 here is CASSEIWVQSYEQYF. CDR3 DNA sequence: TGTGCCAGCAGTGAAATCTGGGTTCAAAGCTACGAGCAGTACTTC.

V usage is TRBV19 and J usage is TRBJ2-2, with D possibly matching TRBD2 (6 bases). The germline V and J ends were trimmed by 5 bases and 5 bases, with 12 bases remaining between them. Germline-derived CDR1 and CDR2 are LNHDA and SQIVND (reference sequence). CDR3 length: 14 residues. In nucleotides, the CDR3 is TGTGCCAGTAGTCTCCCCGGGGGTACCGGGGAGCTGTTTTTT. Its protein product is CASSLPGGTGELFF.

This clonotype was found a few times. The V gene is TRBV15, the J gene TRBJ1-1; D is unresolved. Germline loops: CDR1 LNHNV, CDR2 YYDKDF (reference sequence). Trimming left V 1 base short and J 2 bases short, with 8 bases between. This CDR3 is 14 amino acids long. The CDR3 protein is CATSRGTSNTEAFF. The CDR3 DNA reads TGTGCCACCAGCAGAGGGACGAGTAACACTGAAGCTTTCTTT. Complete variable domain (other parts from reference TRBV15 and TRBJ1-1): DAMVIQNPRYQVTQFGKPVTLSCSQTLNHNVMYWYQQKSSQAPKLLFHYYDKDFNNEADTPDNFQSRRPNTSFCFLDIRSPGLGDTAMYLCATSRGTSNTEAFFGQGTRLTVV.

With respect to this clonotype: A clone one base away is much larger, so this may be a read error. The rearrangement uses TRBV3-1 and TRBJ1-2, with D unclear. CDR3 length: 14 residues. The germline V gene encodes CDR1 LGHDT and CDR2 YNNKEL (reference sequence). V was cut by 0 bases and J by 7 bases, with 12 bases left in between. CDR3 in DNA: TGTGCCAGCAGCCAAGATCCCCAACAAGGTGGCTACACCTTC. This translates into CASSQDPQQGGYTF.

This clonotype has a count of ten or more. This chain links TRBV10-3 with TRBJ2-7, with 7 bases aligning to TRBD2. Germline assignment: CDR1 ENHRY and CDR2 SYGVKD. Germline trimming cut 0 bases from V and 3 bases from J; bases unmatched to any gene: 2. The CDR3 is made up of 14 amino acids. The CDR3 sequence is CAISESTGGYEQYF. For the CDR3, the DNA is TGTGCCATCAGTGAGTCGACGGGGGGCTACGAGCAGTACTTC.

The chain uses TRBV3-1 and TRBJ2-1, with TRBD2 as a possible D gene (5 bases). This CDR3 has 17 residues. Trimming left V 3 bases short and J 0 bases short, with 15 bases between. The germline CDR1 and CDR2 sequences are LGHDT and YNNKEL (reference sequence). CDR3 loop: CASSQLGRARSYNEQFF. CDR3 sequence (DNA): TGTGCCAGCAGCCAGCTTGGGCGGGCCCGCTCCTACAATGAGCAGTTCTTC.

This clonotype has only a few counts. This sequence joins TRBV3-1 and TRBJ2-1, with D tentatively TRBD2 (6 bases). This CDR3 is 16 amino acids long. Trimming cost V 3 bases and J 5 bases, with 17 bases left between them. Germline values: CDR1 LGHDT, CDR2 YNNKEL (reference sequence). The CDR3 DNA is TGTGCCAGCAGCCAGGGAACGGGACGGGGGAACAATGAGCAGTTCTTC. It specifies CASSQGTGRGNNEQFF.

CDR3 amino acids: CSARGISAYEQYF. CDR3 bases: TGCAGTGCTAGAGGTATCTCGGCTTACGAGCAGTACTTC. This sequence joins TRBV20-1 and TRBJ2-7; D is unresolved. Trimming shortened V by 1 base and J by 4 bases, and 11 bases separated the two germline ends. Per the germline V gene, CDR1 is DFQATT and CDR2 is SNEGSKA (reference sequence). There are 13 residues in the CDR3.

This clonotype was seen more than once but under ten times. The chain has TRBV29-1 and TRBJ2-1, with D tentatively TRBD2 (6 bases). Trimming shortened V by 5 bases and J by 9 bases, and 20 bases separated the two germline ends. Per germline, CDR1 SQVTM and CDR2 ANQGSEA. The CDR3 extends over 14 amino acids. The chain's CDR3 is CSVRLSIPGGEQFF. In DNA form, the CDR3 reads TGCAGCGTTCGACTTAGCATCCCCGGGGGTGAGCAGTTCTTC.

This clonotype appeared many times. This chain links TRBV3-1 with TRBJ1-4, with 8 bases aligning to TRBD1. The CDR3 totals 17 residues. The germline gives CDR1 LGHDT, CDR2 YNNKEL (reference sequence). Trimming removed 3 bases from V and 0 bases from J; junction bases left unmatched: 6. The DNA of the CDR3 is TGTGCCAGCAGCCACGGACAGGGCCGTGCAACTAATGAAAAACTGTTTTTT. This gives the protein CASSHGQGRATNEKLFF. Based on the CDR3 plus reference TRBV3-1 and TRBJ1-4, the full variable domain is DTAVSQTPKYLVTQMGNDKSIKCEQNLGHDTMYWYKQDSKKFLKIMFSYNNKELIINETVPNRFSPKSPDKAHLNLHINSLELGDSAVYFCASSHGQGRATNEKLFFGSGTQLSVL.

In this sample, this clonotype turned up a few times. The chain couples TRBV4-2 to TRBJ2-3, with 10 bases aligning to TRBD2. Trimming took 2 bases from V and 3 from J; bases not matched to a gene: 8. CDR1 and CDR2 (germline): LGHNA, YNFKEQ. The CDR3 is 17 amino acids. The CDR3 sequence is CASSQTASGGTTDTQYF. The CDR3 DNA sequence: TGTGCCAGCAGCCAAACTGCTAGCGGGGGTACGACAGATACGCAGTATTTT.

This clonotype has more than one count but fewer than ten. The chain couples TRBV25-1 to TRBJ1-5; TRBD1 might be the D (6 bases). The CDR3 runs 17 residues. Germline-derived CDR1 and CDR2 are MGHDK and SYGVNS. V was pared by 7 bases and J by 2 bases, with 21 bases between. The CDR3 spells CASTGTPRVRCNQPQHF. CDR3 nucleotides: TGTGCCAGCACCGGGACACCCCGAGTAAGGTGCAATCAGCCCCAGCATTTT.

Turning to this clonotype: Possible read error: a much larger clone is one base away. The chain links TRBV7-2 to TRBJ2-1, with 7 bases identical to TRBD2. Germline CDR1 SGHTA, CDR2 FQGNSA. The CDR3 totals 15 residues. CDR3 in DNA: TGTGCCGGCAGCTTAGGCCCAGCGGGGAACAATGAGCAGTTCTTC. Translation gives CAGSLGPAGNNEQFF.

In its sample, this clonotype was seen many times. The chain uses TRBV11-2 and TRBJ2-7; D gene unclear. The V gene's germline CDR1 is SGHAT and CDR2 FQNNGV. The length of the CDR3 is 15 residues. With 1 base removed from V and 0 bases from J, the gap between germline ends came to 10 bases. CDR3 DNA: TGTGCCAGCAGCTTAGTCTGGGCTAGCTCCTACGAGCAGTACTTC. It encodes CASSLVWASSYEQYF.